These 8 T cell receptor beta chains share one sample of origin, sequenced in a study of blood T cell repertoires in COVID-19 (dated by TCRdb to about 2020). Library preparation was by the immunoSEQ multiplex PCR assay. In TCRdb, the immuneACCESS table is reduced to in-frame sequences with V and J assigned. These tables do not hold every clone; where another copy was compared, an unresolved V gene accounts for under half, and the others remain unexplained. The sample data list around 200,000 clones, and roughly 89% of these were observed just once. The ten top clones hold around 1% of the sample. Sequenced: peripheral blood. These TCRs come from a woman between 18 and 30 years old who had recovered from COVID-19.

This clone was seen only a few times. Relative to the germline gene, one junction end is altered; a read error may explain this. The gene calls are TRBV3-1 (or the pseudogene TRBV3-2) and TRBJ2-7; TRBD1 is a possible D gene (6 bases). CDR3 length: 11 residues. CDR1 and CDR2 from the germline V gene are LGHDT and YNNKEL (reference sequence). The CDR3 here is CASSRSGAKSF. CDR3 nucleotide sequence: TGTGCCAGCAGCCGATCAGGGGCGAAGAGCTTC.

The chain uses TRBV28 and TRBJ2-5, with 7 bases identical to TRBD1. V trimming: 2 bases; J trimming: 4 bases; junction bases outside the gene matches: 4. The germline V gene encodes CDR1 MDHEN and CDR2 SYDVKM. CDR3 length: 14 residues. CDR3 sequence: CASSLGAGGETQYF. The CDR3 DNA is TGTGCCAGCAGTTTAGGGGCAGGGGGAGAGACCCAGTACTTC.

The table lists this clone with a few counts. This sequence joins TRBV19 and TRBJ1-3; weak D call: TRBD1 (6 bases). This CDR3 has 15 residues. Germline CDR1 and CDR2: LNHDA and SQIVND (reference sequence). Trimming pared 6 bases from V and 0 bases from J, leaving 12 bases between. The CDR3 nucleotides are TGTGCCAGTAGCCGACAGGTGAACTCTGGAAACACCATATATTTT. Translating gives CASSRQVNSGNTIYF.

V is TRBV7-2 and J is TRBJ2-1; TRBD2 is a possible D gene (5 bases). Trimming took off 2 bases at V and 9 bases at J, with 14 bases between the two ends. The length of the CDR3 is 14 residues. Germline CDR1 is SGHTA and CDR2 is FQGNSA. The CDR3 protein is CASSLLSGNSEQFF. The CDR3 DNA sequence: TGTGCCAGCAGCTTATTGTCGGGAAATAGTGAGCAGTTCTTC.

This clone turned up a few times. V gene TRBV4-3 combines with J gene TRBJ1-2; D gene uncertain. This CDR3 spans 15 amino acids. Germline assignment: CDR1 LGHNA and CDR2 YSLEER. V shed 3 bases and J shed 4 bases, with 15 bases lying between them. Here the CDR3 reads CASSQQLEGGYGYTF. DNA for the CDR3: TGCGCCAGCAGCCAGCAACTAGAGGGAGGCTATGGCTACACCTTC.

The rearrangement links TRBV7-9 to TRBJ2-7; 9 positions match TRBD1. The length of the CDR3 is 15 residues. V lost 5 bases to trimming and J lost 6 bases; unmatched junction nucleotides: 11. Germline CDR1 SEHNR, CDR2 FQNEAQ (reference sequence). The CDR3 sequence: CASSPRDRAFVEQYF. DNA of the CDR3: TGTGCCAGCAGCCCCCGGGACAGGGCGTTCGTCGAGCAGTACTTC.

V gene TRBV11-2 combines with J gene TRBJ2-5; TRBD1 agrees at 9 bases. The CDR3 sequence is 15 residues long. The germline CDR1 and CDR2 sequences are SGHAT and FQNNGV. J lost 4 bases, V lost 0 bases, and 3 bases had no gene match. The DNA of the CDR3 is TGTGCCAGCAGCTTAGACAGGACAGGGGCAGAGACCCAGTACTTC. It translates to CASSLDRTGAETQYF.

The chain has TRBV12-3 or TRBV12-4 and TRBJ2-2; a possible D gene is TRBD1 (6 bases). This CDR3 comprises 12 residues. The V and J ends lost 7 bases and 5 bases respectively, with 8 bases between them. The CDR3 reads CASTRGTGELFF. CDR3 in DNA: TGTGCCAGCACTAGGGGGACCGGGGAGCTGTTTTTT.